Listed below are T cell receptor beta chains from one sample, sequenced in a study of blood T cell repertoires in COVID-19. The table came from immunoSEQ multiplex PCR; TCRdb's copy has only in-frame clones and leaves some out. The repertoire includes roughly 200,000 clones, more than 70% of them detected once, and less than 9% sits in the top ten. Sequencing used peripheral blood. These receptors were obtained from a woman aged 60-70 years with acute or convalescent COVID-19. Both conserved end residues are part of each CDR3. Fields, in order: V gene, J gene, D gene, clone size, CDR3 protein, CDR3 DNA. A D gene is named only where the DNA matches it firmly. Rows may omit the clone size; those that give it use once, few, many or a size class.

V gene: TRBV9; J gene: TRBJ1-1; D gene: NA; clone size: NA; CDR3 protein: CASSTTPFTTEAFF; CDR3 DNA: TGTGCCAGCAGCACAACCCCGTTTACCACTGAAGCTTTCTTT
V gene: TRBV9; J gene: TRBJ2-1; D gene: NA; clone size: NA; CDR3 protein: CASSVDGQNYEQFF; CDR3 DNA: TGTGCCAGCAGCGTAGATGGACAGAATTATGAGCAGTTCTTC
V gene: TRBV7-9; J gene: TRBJ1-1; D gene: TRBD1; clone size: NA; CDR3 protein: CASSRDRGSDLAFF; CDR3 DNA: TGTGCCAGCAGCCGTGACAGGGGGAGCGATTTGGCTTTCTTT
V gene: TRBV28; J gene: TRBJ1-6; D gene: NA; clone size: NA; CDR3 protein: CASQLSGGRNSPLHF; CDR3 DNA: TGTGCCAGCCAATTGAGCGGGGGTAGGAATTCACCCCTCCACTTT
V gene: TRBV7-3; J gene: TRBJ1-1; D gene: TRBD1; clone size: NA; CDR3 protein: CASSPGQGASEAFF; CDR3 DNA: TGTGCCAGCAGCCCGGGACAGGGGGCATCTGAAGCTTTCTTT
V gene: TRBV2; J gene: TRBJ1-1; D gene: NA; clone size: NA; CDR3 protein: CASTLQGELNTEAFF; CDR3 DNA: TGTGCCAGCACTCTCCAGGGCGAATTGAACACTGAAGCTTTCTTT
V gene: TRBV3-1/TRBV3-2; J gene: TRBJ1-1; D gene: NA; clone size: few; CDR3 protein: CASSQDPVRATTEAFF; CDR3 DNA: TGTGCCAGCAGCCAAGATCCGGTCAGGGCGACCACTGAAGCTTTCTTT
V gene: TRBV29-1; J gene: TRBJ1-1; D gene: NA; clone size: NA; CDR3 protein: CSVEVGVNTEAFF; CDR3 DNA: TGCAGCGTTGAAGTAGGGGTGAACACTGAAGCTTTCTTT
V gene: TRBV19; J gene: TRBJ1-5; D gene: NA; clone size: NA; CDR3 protein: CASSIQGGEQPQHF; CDR3 DNA: TGTGCCAGTAGTATTCAGGGAGGGGAGCAGCCCCAGCATTTT
V gene: TRBV3-1/TRBV3-2; J gene: TRBJ1-5; D gene: TRBD1; clone size: NA; CDR3 protein: CASSQGTGTNQPQHF; CDR3 DNA: TGTGCCAGCAGCCAAGGGACAGGGACCAATCAGCCCCAGCATTTT
V gene: TRBV5-1; J gene: TRBJ2-2; D gene: TRBD2; clone size: once; CDR3 protein: CASSLGTSGIETGELFF; CDR3 DNA: TGCGCCAGCAGCCTCGGGACTAGCGGGATTGAGACCGGGGAGCTGTTTTTT
V gene: TRBV2; J gene: TRBJ1-2; D gene: TRBD1; clone size: NA; CDR3 protein: CASTRGPGDPYYGYTF; CDR3 DNA: TGTGCCAGCACCAGGGGGCCGGGCGATCCCTACTATGGCTACACCTTC
V gene: TRBV28; J gene: TRBJ2-7; D gene: TRBD2; clone size: NA; CDR3 protein: CASSFHGLAGTREQYF; CDR3 DNA: TGTGCCAGCAGTTTCCACGGACTAGCGGGTACCCGCGAGCAGTACTTC
V gene: TRBV19; J gene: TRBJ1-2; D gene: NA; clone size: NA; CDR3 protein: CASSITGLNYGYTF; CDR3 DNA: TGTGCCAGTAGTATAACAGGACTAAACTATGGCTACACCTTC
V gene: TRBV19; J gene: TRBJ2-7; D gene: TRBD2; clone size: NA; CDR3 protein: CASSGTSGTLPYEQYF; CDR3 DNA: TGTGCCAGTAGTGGGACTAGCGGGACTCTTCCCTACGAGCAGTACTTC
V gene: TRBV6-5; J gene: TRBJ1-1; D gene: NA; clone size: NA; CDR3 protein: CASSYQGSGSTEAFF; CDR3 DNA: TGTGCCAGCAGTTACCAAGGGTCGGGATCGACTGAAGCTTTCTTT
V gene: TRBV9; J gene: TRBJ2-1; D gene: TRBD2; clone size: NA; CDR3 protein: CASSETGTSEYNEQFF; CDR3 DNA: TGTGCCAGCAGCGAGACTGGGACTAGCGAATACAATGAGCAGTTCTTC
V gene: TRBV5-1; J gene: TRBJ2-1; D gene: TRBD1; clone size: NA; CDR3 protein: CASSFDRVGEQFF; CDR3 DNA: TGCGCCAGCAGCTTTGACAGGGTGGGTGAGCAGTTCTTC
V gene: TRBV6-5; J gene: TRBJ2-2; D gene: NA; clone size: NA; CDR3 protein: CASSLTTGELFF; CDR3 DNA: TGTGCCAGCAGCTTAACTACCGGGGAGCTGTTTTTT
V gene: TRBV19; J gene: TRBJ1-5; D gene: TRBD1; clone size: NA; CDR3 protein: CASMGTGARYSNQPQHF; CDR3 DNA: TGTGCCAGTATGGGGACAGGGGCGCGATATAGCAATCAGCCCCAGCATTTT
V gene: TRBV18; J gene: TRBJ1-3; D gene: NA; clone size: NA; CDR3 protein: CASSPGQSSGNTIYF; CDR3 DNA: TGTGCCAGCTCACCAGGACAGAGCTCTGGAAACACCATATATTTT
V gene: TRBV9; J gene: TRBJ2-7; D gene: TRBD2; clone size: NA; CDR3 protein: CASSVGGSGGYYEQYF; CDR3 DNA: TGTGCCAGCAGCGTAGGGGGTAGCGGGGGTTACTACGAGCAGTACTTC
V gene: TRBV19; J gene: TRBJ2-5; D gene: TRBD2; clone size: NA; CDR3 protein: CASSSITGGGETQYF; CDR3 DNA: TGTGCCAGTAGTAGTATAACGGGAGGCGGAGAGACCCAGTACTTC
V gene: TRBV27; J gene: TRBJ2-2; D gene: TRBD2; clone size: once; CDR3 protein: CASSFSAGENTGELFF; CDR3 DNA: TGTGCCAGCAGTTTTTCAGCGGGAGAGAACACCGGGGAGCTGTTTTTT
V gene: TRBV28; J gene: TRBJ1-2; D gene: NA; clone size: NA; CDR3 protein: CASTPGENYGYTF; CDR3 DNA: TGTGCCAGCACCCCCGGGGAGAACTATGGCTACACCTTC
V gene: TRBV6-9; J gene: TRBJ2-5; D gene: NA; clone size: NA; CDR3 protein: CASSPLQQGSPETQYF; CDR3 DNA: TGTGCCAGCAGTCCCCTTCAACAGGGATCACCAGAGACCCAGTACTTC
V gene: TRBV30; J gene: TRBJ1-1; D gene: NA; clone size: NA; CDR3 protein: CAGLAQQGTEAFF; CDR3 DNA: TGTGCCGGTCTAGCCCAACAGGGCACTGAAGCTTTCTTT
V gene: TRBV28; J gene: TRBJ1-1; D gene: NA; clone size: NA; CDR3 protein: CASSPGGGLNTEAFF; CDR3 DNA: TGTGCCAGCAGCCCCGGGGGAGGGTTGAACACTGAAGCTTTCTTT
V gene: TRBV2; J gene: TRBJ2-1; D gene: NA; clone size: NA; CDR3 protein: CASSVQGLEQFF; CDR3 DNA: TGTGCCAGCAGTGTTCAGGGCCTTGAGCAGTTCTTC
V gene: TRBV4-1; J gene: TRBJ1-1; D gene: TRBD1; clone size: once; CDR3 protein: CASRMTGSAEAFF; CDR3 DNA: TGCGCCAGCCGAATGACAGGGTCAGCTGAAGCTTTCTTT
V gene: TRBV6-5; J gene: TRBJ1-1; D gene: NA; clone size: NA; CDR3 protein: CASNRRRGLGTEAFF; CDR3 DNA: TGTGCCAGCAACCGAAGGCGGGGGTTGGGCACTGAAGCTTTCTTT
V gene: TRBV5-5; J gene: TRBJ2-7; D gene: NA; clone size: NA; CDR3 protein: CASSPGHIYEQYF; CDR3 DNA: TGTGCCAGCAGCCCTGGACACATCTACGAGCAGTACTTC
V gene: TRBV28; J gene: TRBJ1-1; D gene: NA; clone size: NA; CDR3 protein: CASSLAGVSTEAFF; CDR3 DNA: TGTGCCAGCAGTCTAGCCGGGGTCAGCACTGAAGCTTTCTTT
V gene: TRBV6-5; J gene: TRBJ1-5; D gene: TRBD1; clone size: NA; CDR3 protein: CASGQGGITNQPQHF; CDR3 DNA: TGTGCCAGCGGACAGGGGGGGATAACCAATCAGCCCCAGCATTTT